The T cell receptor beta chain under discussion was sequenced for a study of immune cell composition in non-small cell lung cancer. Findings of the study overall: Adenocarcinomas with higher top tumour-associated clone frequency had more reactive TILs.

Normal lung was taken at the farthest possible site, at least 3 cm from tumour. Template was genomic DNA from frozen, unsorted single-cell suspensions. Method: immunoSEQ multiplex PCR; TCRdb's copy keeps in-frame clones and lacks some. The sample carries a few thousand clones, roughly 70% recorded once. V was pared by 3 bases and J by 0 bases, with 6 bases between. The CDR3 has 13 amino acids. Germline V gives CDR1 MNHNS, CDR2 SASEGT. There are a few counts of this clone. The antigen is undetermined. The sequence was obtained from a human donor with non-small cell lung cancer. The J gene is TRBJ2-7, the V gene TRBV6-1; D not resolved. Sequencing input: non-adjacent lung tissue. CDR3 protein: CASSDRSSYEQYF. Here the CDR3 DNA reads TGTGCCAGCAGTGACAGGTCCTCCTACGAGCAGTACTTC.